The entry below gives a single T cell receptor (beta chain) sequence along with its context. The table came from immunoSEQ multiplex PCR; TCRdb's copy has only in-frame clones and leaves some out. The sample comprises tens of thousands of clones, roughly 87% of which are singletons, and over 0.2% rests with the top ten. This entry is derived from a study of OX40 agonist ivuxolimab in advanced cancers. For the study at large: Males comprised over 80% of the group, whose mean age was approximately 60 years (range 23 to 79).

The V end was cut by 2 bases, the J end by 3 bases, with 7 bases between. The germline V gene encodes CDR1 KGHSH and CDR2 LQKENI. The CDR3 totals 14 residues. This receptor was identified in an adult with an advanced solid tumor such as melanoma, head and neck, liver or kidney cancer. This sample comprised CD4+ or CD8+ T cells sorted from blood, obtained in a trial of the OX40 agonist ivuxolimab. The chain links TRBV18 to TRBJ1-4; D is unresolved. The CDR3 nucleotides are TGTGCCAGCTCACCAAGGGCGTCTAATGAAAAACTGTTTTTT. Translating it yields CASSPRASNEKLFF.